This is a list of T cell receptor beta chains from one sample in a study of T-cell reconstitution after alpha-beta-depleted transplantation in children. TCRdb fed the PCR reads into MiXCR, producing one record per CDR3 protein. The sample consists of 190,000 or so distinct CDR3 sequences, approximately 7% of them appearing once. This material consisted of PBMCs from the stem cell graft donor, taken from the stem cell graft. These receptor sequences come from a human donor who donated a stem cell graft to a child with Wiskott-Aldrich syndrome. Both conserved end residues are trimmed from each CDR3. The order of the fields is CDR3 length, J gene, V gene, CDR3 protein.

cdr3_length: 11; j_call: TRBJ2-1; v_call: TRBV6-1; cdr3_aa: ASRGLAGPKQF
cdr3_length: 13; j_call: TRBJ1-2; v_call: TRBV20-1; cdr3_aa: SAPGTGGPNYGYT
cdr3_length: 13; j_call: TRBJ2-1; v_call: TRBV2; cdr3_aa: ASSEDYDLYNEQF
cdr3_length: 11; j_call: TRBJ2-2; v_call: TRBV5-1; cdr3_aa: ASTPGYTGELF
cdr3_length: 10; j_call: TRBJ2-7; v_call: TRBV10-3; cdr3_aa: ATRLAGVEQY
cdr3_length: 13; j_call: TRBJ2-5; v_call: TRBV3-1; cdr3_aa: ASSQDWRQMGTQY
cdr3_length: 16; j_call: TRBJ1-4; v_call: TRBV5-1; cdr3_aa: ASSLSFGVSQAGEKLF
cdr3_length: 13; j_call: TRBJ2-7; v_call: TRBV5-1; cdr3_aa: ASSIQGALSYEQY
cdr3_length: 11; j_call: TRBJ2-7; v_call: TRBV5-1; cdr3_aa: ASSGVDSYEQY
cdr3_length: 14; j_call: TRBJ2-3; v_call: TRBV7-8; cdr3_aa: ASQKGPGVGTDTQY
cdr3_length: 14; j_call: TRBJ2-1; v_call: TRBV5-8; cdr3_aa: ASSLWAGEGYNEQF
cdr3_length: 17; j_call: TRBJ2-5; v_call: TRBV20-1; cdr3_aa: SARDWRKAPGQGKETQY
cdr3_length: 9; j_call: TRBJ2-7; v_call: TRBV6-2/TRBV6-3; cdr3_aa: ASSEYYEQY
cdr3_length: 12; j_call: TRBJ2-1; v_call: TRBV6-5; cdr3_aa: ASSPGPRRNEQF
cdr3_length: 13; j_call: TRBJ2-3; v_call: TRBV29-1; cdr3_aa: SEVDLTLSTDTQY
cdr3_length: 14; j_call: TRBJ1-5; v_call: TRBV7-2; cdr3_aa: ASSLIEGYGNQPQH
cdr3_length: 12; j_call: TRBJ1-1; v_call: TRBV12-3/TRBV12-4; cdr3_aa: ASSYNRGRTEAF
cdr3_length: 11; j_call: TRBJ2-2; v_call: TRBV29-1; cdr3_aa: STDRANTGELF
cdr3_length: 11; j_call: TRBJ1-2; v_call: TRBV20-1; cdr3_aa: SARDRGYYGYT
cdr3_length: 12; j_call: TRBJ2-3; v_call: TRBV20-1; cdr3_aa: SAPTSPSTDTQY
cdr3_length: 10; j_call: TRBJ2-3; v_call: TRBV20-1; cdr3_aa: SEGKPTDTQY
cdr3_length: 15; j_call: TRBJ1-2; v_call: TRBV5-6; cdr3_aa: ASSSELDRALDYGYT
cdr3_length: 13; j_call: TRBJ2-1; v_call: TRBV5-1; cdr3_aa: ASSLLRTGENEQF
cdr3_length: 13; j_call: TRBJ2-1; v_call: TRBV12-3/TRBV12-4; cdr3_aa: ASTRGRGPYNEQF
cdr3_length: 13; j_call: TRBJ2-1; v_call: TRBV5-1; cdr3_aa: ASSLWRGGYNEQF